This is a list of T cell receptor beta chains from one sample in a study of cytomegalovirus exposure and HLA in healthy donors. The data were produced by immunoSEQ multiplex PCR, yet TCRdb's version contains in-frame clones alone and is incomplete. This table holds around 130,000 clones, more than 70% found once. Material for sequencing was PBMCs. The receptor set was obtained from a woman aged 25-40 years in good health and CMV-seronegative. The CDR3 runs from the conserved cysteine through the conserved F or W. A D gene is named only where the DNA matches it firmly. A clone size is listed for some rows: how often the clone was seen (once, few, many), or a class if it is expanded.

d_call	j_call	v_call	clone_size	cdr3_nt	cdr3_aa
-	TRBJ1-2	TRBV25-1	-	TGTGCCAGCAGTGAATTTTGGGAGGGTGGCTACACCTTC	CASSEFWEGGYTF
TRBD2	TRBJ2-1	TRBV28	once	TGTGCCAGCAGGTTAACTAGCGCTCCCTACAATGAGCAGTTCTTC	CASRLTSAPYNEQFF
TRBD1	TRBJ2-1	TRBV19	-	TGTGCCAGTAGTAGGTTCGGGACAGGGGCCTACAATGAGCAGTTCTTC	CASSRFGTGAYNEQFF
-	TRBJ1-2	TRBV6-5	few	TGTGCCAGCAGTTACGAAGGGACTTCTAACTATGGCTACACCTTC	CASSYEGTSNYGYTF
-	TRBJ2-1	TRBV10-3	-	TGTGCCATCACAGGCAGCGGCCACAATGAGCAGTTCTTC	CAITGSGHNEQFF
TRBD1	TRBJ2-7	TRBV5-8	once	TGTGCCAGCATCGACAGGGGACCTACCTACGAGCAGTACTTC	CASIDRGPTYEQYF
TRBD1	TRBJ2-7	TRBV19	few	TGTGCCAGTAGTATCGGCGGGACAGGGAACTACGAGCAGTACTTC	CASSIGGTGNYEQYF
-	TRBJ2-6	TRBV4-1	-	TGCGCCAGCAGCCGACTCACAGGGCCCCGAGCTGGGGCCAACGTCCTGACTTTC	CASSRLTGPRAGANVLTF
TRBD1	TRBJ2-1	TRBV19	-	TGTGCCAGTAGTTCCGGACAGGGGGCGGTTGAGCAGTTCTTC	CASSSGQGAVEQFF
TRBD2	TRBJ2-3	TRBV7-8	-	TGTGCCAGCAGCCTCACGGGGGGAAACACAGATACGCAGTATTTT	CASSLTGGNTDTQYF
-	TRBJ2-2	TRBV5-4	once	TGTGCCAGCAGCTGGCGGGTGAACACCGGGGAGCTGTTTTTT	CASSWRVNTGELFF
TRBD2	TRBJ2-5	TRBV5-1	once	TGCGCCAGCAGCCTAAGGACTAGCCTAGAGACCCAGTACTTC	CASSLRTSLETQYF
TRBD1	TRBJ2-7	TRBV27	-	TGTGCCAGCAGTTTAAAGTGGGACAGTGCCTACGAGCAGTACTTC	CASSLKWDSAYEQYF
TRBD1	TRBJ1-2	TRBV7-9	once	TGTGCCAGCAGCCACCGGGACAGGGGGCCCTCCCATGGCTACACCTTC	CASSHRDRGPSHGYTF
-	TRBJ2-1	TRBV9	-	TGTGCCAGCAGCGTGGGCGGGGGCCGCTCCTACAATGAGCAGTTCTTC	CASSVGGGRSYNEQFF
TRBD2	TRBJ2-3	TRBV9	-	TGTGCCAGCAGCGTAGGAGTAGCGGGGGGGCTCGGCACAGATACGCAGTATTTT	CASSVGVAGGLGTDTQYF
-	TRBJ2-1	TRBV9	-	TGTGCCAGCAGCGTCGCGGCAGGGTCCTACAATGAGCAGTTCTTC	CASSVAAGSYNEQFF
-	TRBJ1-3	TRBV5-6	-	TGTGCCAGCAGCCCCAACAGGGCTGGAAACACCATATATTTT	CASSPNRAGNTIYF
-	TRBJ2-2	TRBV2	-	TGTGCCAGCAGGACGGAGCAGAACACCGGGGAGCTGTTTTTT	CASRTEQNTGELFF
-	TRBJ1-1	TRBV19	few	TGTGCCAGTAGTATAGGACAGAACACTGAAGCTTTCTTT	CASSIGQNTEAFF
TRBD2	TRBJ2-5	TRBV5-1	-	TGCGCCAGCAGCTTGGGGGCTAGCGGGGGATCCGAGACCCAGTACTTC	CASSLGASGGSETQYF
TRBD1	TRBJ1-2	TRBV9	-	TGTGCCAGCAGCTCCTGGACAGGGGGCAGCGGCTACACCTTC	CASSSWTGGSGYTF
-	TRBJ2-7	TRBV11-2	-	TGTGCCAGCAGCTTAACCTCCGGGACATGGGGCTACGAGCAGTACTTC	CASSLTSGTWGYEQYF
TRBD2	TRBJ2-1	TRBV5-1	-	TGCGCCAGCAGGCGGGGGGACGACAATGAGCAGTTCTTC	CASRRGDDNEQFF
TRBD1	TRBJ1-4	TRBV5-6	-	TGTGCCAGCAGCCTCGGGACAGGGAAAAATGAAAAACTGTTTTTT	CASSLGTGKNEKLFF
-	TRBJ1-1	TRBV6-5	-	TGTGCCAGCAGTTACGGGCCGAACACTGAAGCTTTCTTT	CASSYGPNTEAFF
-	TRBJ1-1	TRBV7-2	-	TGTGCCAGCAGCTCCTCGAGGACAGCGAACACTGAAGCTTTCTTT	CASSSSRTANTEAFF
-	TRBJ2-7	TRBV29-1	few	TGCAGCGTTGAAGATAATACGAGGGAATCCTACGAGCAGTACTTC	CSVEDNTRESYEQYF
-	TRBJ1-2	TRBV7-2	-	TGTGCCAGCAGCTTAGGAGGCGGCTATGGCTACACCTTC	CASSLGGGYGYTF
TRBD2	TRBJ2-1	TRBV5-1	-	TGCGCCAGCGGAATCCCCTTAGCGGGGGGACCTTACAATGAGCAGTTCTTC	CASGIPLAGGPYNEQFF
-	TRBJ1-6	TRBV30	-	TGTGCCTGGAGTATCGGGGGTTCACCCCTCCACTTT	CAWSIGGSPLHF
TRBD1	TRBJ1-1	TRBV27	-	TGTGCCAGCAGTAAACCGGGACAGCGGAACACTGAAGCTTTCTTT	CASSKPGQRNTEAFF
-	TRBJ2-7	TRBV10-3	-	TGTGCCATCAGTGGAGGTTACGAGCAGTACTTC	CAISGGYEQYF
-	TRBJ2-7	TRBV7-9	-	TGTGCCAGCAGCCCCCCCCTCACAGGGATCTACGAGCAGTACTTC	CASSPPLTGIYEQYF
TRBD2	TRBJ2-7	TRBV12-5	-	TGTGCTAGTGGTTTGGGTCTAGCGGGCGACTACGAGCAGTACTTC	CASGLGLAGDYEQYF
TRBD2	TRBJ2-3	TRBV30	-	TGTGCCTGGAGGTCCCCTAGCGGGGGGAGCACAGATACGCAGTATTTT	CAWRSPSGGSTDTQYF